The 4 T cell receptor beta chains below were found in one sample sequenced in a study of T cell repertoires in cytomegalovirus infection. One entry per CDR3 protein results from TCRdb running MiXCR on the reads. There are fewer than 1,000,000 distinct CDR3 sequences in the sample; approximately 31% occur only once, and around 15% lies in the top ten. No antigens are known for them. Specimen: cultured CD8+ T cells from PBMCs, collected from culture after CMV antigen stimulation. These receptors were taken from a human donor in good health (CMV status not recorded). Some clones in this sample may be carry-over from other donors' samples.

In its sample, this clonotype was seen a few times. The rearrangement links TRBV29-1 to TRBJ2-6, with D possibly matching TRBD1 (6 bases). CDR1 is SQVTM, CDR2 ANQGSEA, per germline. Trimming cost V 4 bases and J 3 bases, with 10 bases left between them. There are 14 residues in the CDR3. CDR3 nucleotide sequence: TGCAGCGTTGGAGGGGGTGGTGGGGCCAACGTCCTGACTTTC. It specifies CSVGGGGGANVLTF.

This clonotype was recorded a few times. The chain joins TRBV19 to TRBJ1-5; D call uncertain. The CDR3 has 14 residues. The germline CDR1 and CDR2 sequences are LNHDA and SQIVND (reference sequence). The V and J ends lost 2 bases and 7 bases respectively, with 12 bases between them. CDR3 sequence (DNA): TGTGCCAGTAGTATAACGGATCAAGGACAGCCCCAGCATTTT. This codes for CASSITDQGQPQHF.

This clonotype was counted only a few times. This sequence joins TRBV7-6 and TRBJ2-6; D gene unclear. Germline values: CDR1 SGHVS, CDR2 FNYEAQ. This CDR3 has 16 residues. The V end lost 0 bases, the J end lost 0 bases, and 6 bases lay between the germline ends. CDR3 coding DNA: TGTGCCAGCAGCTTAGCGTCTTACTCTGGGGCCAACGTCCTGACTTTC. Amino acids: CASSLASYSGANVLTF.

This clonotype was observed a handful of times. This chain uses TRBV6-5 with TRBJ2-3; D uncertain. Trimming removed 4 bases at V and 2 bases at J, with 10 bases between. The CDR3 consists of 14 residues. Looked up from germline, CDR1 is MNHEY and CDR2 is SVGAGI. CDR3 bases: TGTGCCAGCAGTTCCCTAGATTACACAGATACGCAGTATTTT. Translated, it gives CASSSLDYTDTQYF.